A single TCR beta chain is shown here with its context. Repertoires were generated with immunoSEQ multiplex PCR, while TCRdb's copy carries only in-frame clones and drops some. The sample holds about 220,000 clones, 75% to 85% seen once. The sample originates from a study of blood T cell repertoires in COVID-19. Specimen: peripheral blood. The TCR comes from a man in his fifties with active or convalescent COVID-19.

CDR3 residues: CASSMTGGPQGYTF. The CDR3 DNA is TGTGCCAGTAGTATGACAGGGGGTCCTCAAGGCTACACCTTC. J is TRBJ1-2 and V is TRBV19; 9 nucleotides line up with TRBD1. V shed 3 bases, J shed 8 bases, and the junction held 7 bases outside the gene matches. Looked up from germline, CDR1 is LNHDA and CDR2 is SQIVND (reference sequence). This CDR3 is 14 amino acids long.